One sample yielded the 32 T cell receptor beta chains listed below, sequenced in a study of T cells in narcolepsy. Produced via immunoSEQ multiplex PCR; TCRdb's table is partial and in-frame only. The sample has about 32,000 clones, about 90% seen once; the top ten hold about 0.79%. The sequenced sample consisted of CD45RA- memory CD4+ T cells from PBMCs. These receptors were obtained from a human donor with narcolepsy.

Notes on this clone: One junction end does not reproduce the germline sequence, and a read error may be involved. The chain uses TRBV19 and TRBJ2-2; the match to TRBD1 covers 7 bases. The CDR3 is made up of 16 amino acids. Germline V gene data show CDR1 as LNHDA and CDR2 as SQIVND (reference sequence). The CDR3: CASSVEGQPNTGELFF. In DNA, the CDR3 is TGTGCCAGTAGTGTAGAGGGACAGCCGAACACCGGGGAGCTGTTTTTT.

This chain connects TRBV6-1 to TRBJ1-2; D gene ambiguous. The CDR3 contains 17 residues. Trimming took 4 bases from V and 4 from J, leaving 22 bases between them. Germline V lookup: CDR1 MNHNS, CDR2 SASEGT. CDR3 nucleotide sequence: TGTGCCAGCAGTGGTAACGCGAAATGTAGAAAGACCTATGGCTACACCTTC. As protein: CASSGNAKCRKTYGYTF.

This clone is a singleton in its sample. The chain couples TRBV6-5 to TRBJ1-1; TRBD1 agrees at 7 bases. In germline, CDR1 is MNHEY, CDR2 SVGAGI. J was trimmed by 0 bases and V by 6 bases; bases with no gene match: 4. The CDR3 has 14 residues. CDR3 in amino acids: CASSYRGVNTEAFF. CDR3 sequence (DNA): TGTGCCAGCAGCTACAGGGGAGTGAACACTGAAGCTTTCTTT.

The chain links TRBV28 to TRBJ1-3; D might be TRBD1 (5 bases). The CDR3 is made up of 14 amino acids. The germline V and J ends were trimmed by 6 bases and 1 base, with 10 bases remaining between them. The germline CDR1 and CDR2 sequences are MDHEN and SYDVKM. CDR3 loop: CASSGQGSGNTIYF. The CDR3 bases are TGTGCCAGCAGCGGGCAGGGATCTGGAAACACCATATATTTT.

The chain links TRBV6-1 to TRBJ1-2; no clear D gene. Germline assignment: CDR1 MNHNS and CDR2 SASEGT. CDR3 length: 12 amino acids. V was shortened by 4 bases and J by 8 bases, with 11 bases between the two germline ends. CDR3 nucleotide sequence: TGTGCCAGCAGTGTAGGGTCCGGAGGCTACACCTTC. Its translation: CASSVGSGGYTF.

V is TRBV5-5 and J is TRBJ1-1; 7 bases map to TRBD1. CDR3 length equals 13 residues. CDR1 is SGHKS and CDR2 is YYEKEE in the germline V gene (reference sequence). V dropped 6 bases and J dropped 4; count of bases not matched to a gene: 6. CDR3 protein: CASTRRDSTEAFF. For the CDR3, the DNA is TGTGCCAGCACCCGCCGGGACAGCACTGAAGCTTTCTTT.

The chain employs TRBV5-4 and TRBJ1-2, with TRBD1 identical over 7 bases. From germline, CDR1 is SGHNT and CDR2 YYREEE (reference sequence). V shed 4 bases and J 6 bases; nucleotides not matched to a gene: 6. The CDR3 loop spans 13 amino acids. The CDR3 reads CASSAQGGNGYTF. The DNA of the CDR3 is TGTGCCAGCAGCGCCCAGGGGGGTAATGGCTACACCTTC.

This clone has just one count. CDR3 amino acids: CASSLTSGPYNEQFF. CDR3 nucleotide sequence: TGTGCCAGCAGCCTAACTAGCGGTCCCTACAATGAGCAGTTCTTC. This chain links TRBV9 with TRBJ2-1, with 8 bases lining up with TRBD2. CDR1 is SGDLS and CDR2 is YYNGEE in the germline V gene. With 4 bases clipped from V and 2 bases from J, the junction kept 5 bases outside the gene matches. CDR3 length equals 15 residues.

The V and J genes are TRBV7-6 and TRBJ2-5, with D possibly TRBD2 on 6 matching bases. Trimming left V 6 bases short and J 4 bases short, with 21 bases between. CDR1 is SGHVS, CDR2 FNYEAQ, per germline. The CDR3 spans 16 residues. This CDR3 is CASSPGPSRGGETQYF. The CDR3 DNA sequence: TGTGCCAGCAGTCCCGGACCCAGTCGGGGAGGAGAGACCCAGTACTTC.

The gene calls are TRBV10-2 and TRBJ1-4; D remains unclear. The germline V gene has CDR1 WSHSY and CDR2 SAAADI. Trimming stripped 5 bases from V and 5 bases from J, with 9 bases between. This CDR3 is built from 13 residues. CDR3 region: CASSRVGNEKLFF. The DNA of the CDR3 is TGCGCCAGCAGTCGGGTGGGGAATGAAAAACTGTTTTTT.

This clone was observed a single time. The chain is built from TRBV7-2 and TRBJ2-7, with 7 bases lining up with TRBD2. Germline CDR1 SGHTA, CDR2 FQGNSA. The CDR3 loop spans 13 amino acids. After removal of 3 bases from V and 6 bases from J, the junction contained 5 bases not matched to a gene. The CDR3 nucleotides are TGTGCCAGCAGCTTGGGGTCGGGGGGCGAGCAGTACTTC. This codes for CASSLGSGGEQYF.

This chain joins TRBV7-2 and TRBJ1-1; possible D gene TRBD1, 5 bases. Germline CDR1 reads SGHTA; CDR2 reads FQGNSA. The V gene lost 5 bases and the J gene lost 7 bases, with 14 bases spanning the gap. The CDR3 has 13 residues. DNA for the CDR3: TGTGCCAGCAGCCCCACGAGGGGACTTGAAGCTTTCTTT. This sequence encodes CASSPTRGLEAFF. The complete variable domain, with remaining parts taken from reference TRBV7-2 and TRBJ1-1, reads GAGVSQSPSNKVTEKGKDVELRCDPISGHTALYWYRQSLGQGLEFLIYFQGNSAPDKSGLPSDRFSAERTGGSVSTLTIQRTQQEDSAVYLCASSPTRGLEAFFGQGTRLTVV.

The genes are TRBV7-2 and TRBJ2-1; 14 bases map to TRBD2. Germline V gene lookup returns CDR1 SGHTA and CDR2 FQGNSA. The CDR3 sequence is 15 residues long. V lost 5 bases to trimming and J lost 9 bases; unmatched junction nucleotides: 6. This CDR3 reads CASSGGLAGGSEQFF. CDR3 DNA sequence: TGTGCCAGCAGCGGCGGACTAGCGGGGGGTTCTGAGCAGTTCTTC.

CDR3 protein: CASSRLAGGVGEQFF. The CDR3 coding sequence is TGTGCCAGCAGCCGACTAGCGGGAGGTGTAGGTGAGCAGTTCTTC. The rearrangement uses TRBV7-2 and TRBJ2-1; 13 bases line up with TRBD2. Unmatched junction bases numbered 7, after V lost 5 bases and J lost 9 bases. CDR3 length: 15 residues. The germline V gene encodes CDR1 SGHTA and CDR2 FQGNSA.

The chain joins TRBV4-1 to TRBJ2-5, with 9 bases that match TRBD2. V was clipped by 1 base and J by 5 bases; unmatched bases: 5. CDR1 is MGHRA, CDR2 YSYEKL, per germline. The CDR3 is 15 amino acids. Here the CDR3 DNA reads TGCGCCAGCAGCCAAGGTGCGGGAGGGCCGGAGACCCAGTACTTC. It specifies CASSQGAGGPETQYF.

CDR3 sequence: CASSDRATNNEKLFF. DNA for the CDR3: TGTGCCAGCAGCGACAGGGCCACTAATAATGAAAAACTGTTTTTT. The chain is built from TRBV9 and TRBJ1-4; the D gene is possibly TRBD1 (6 bases). Trimming cost V 3 bases and J 4 bases, with 13 bases left between them. CDR1 is SGDLS and CDR2 is YYNGEE in the germline V gene. There are 15 residues in the CDR3.

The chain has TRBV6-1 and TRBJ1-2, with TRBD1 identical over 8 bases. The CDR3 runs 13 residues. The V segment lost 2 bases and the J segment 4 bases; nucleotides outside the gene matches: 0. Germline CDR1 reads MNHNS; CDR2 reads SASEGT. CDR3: CASSEQGAYGYTF. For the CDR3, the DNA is TGTGCCAGCAGTGAACAGGGGGCCTATGGCTACACCTTC.

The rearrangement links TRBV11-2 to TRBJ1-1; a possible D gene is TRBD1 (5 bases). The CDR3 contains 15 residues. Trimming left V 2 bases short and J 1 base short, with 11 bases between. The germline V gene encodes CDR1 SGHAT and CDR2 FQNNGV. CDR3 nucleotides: TGTGCCAGCAGCTTACAAGGTGGGGCGAACACTGAAGCTTTCTTT. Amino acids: CASSLQGGANTEAFF.

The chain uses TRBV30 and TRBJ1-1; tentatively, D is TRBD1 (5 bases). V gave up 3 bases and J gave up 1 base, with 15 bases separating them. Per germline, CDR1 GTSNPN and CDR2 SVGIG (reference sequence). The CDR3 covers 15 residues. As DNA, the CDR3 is TGTGCCTGGAGCATCATCGGGACGGGGAACACTGAAGCTTTCTTT. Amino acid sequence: CAWSIIGTGNTEAFF.

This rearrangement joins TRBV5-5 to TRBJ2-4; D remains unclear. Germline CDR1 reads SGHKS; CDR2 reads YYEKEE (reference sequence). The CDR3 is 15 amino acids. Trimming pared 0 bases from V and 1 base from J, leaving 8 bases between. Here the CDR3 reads CASSLEPGAKNIQYF. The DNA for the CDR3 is TGTGCCAGCAGCTTGGAGCCCGGGGCCAAAAACATTCAGTACTTC.

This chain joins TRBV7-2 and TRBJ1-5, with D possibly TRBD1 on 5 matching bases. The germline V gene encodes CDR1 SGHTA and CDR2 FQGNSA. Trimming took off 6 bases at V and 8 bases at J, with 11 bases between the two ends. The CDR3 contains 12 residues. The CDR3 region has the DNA TGTGCCAGCAGTAGGGACGTTGAGCCCCAGCATTTT. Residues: CASSRDVEPQHF. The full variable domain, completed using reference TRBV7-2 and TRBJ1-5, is GAGVSQSPSNKVTEKGKDVELRCDPISGHTALYWYRQSLGQGLEFLIYFQGNSAPDKSGLPSDRFSAERTGGSVSTLTIQRTQQEDSAVYLCASSRDVEPQHFGDGTRLSIL.

DNA for the CDR3: TGTGCCAGCTCGCCCGACGAGACTGCAAACAATGAGCAGTTCTTC. It encodes CASSPDETANNEQFF. V usage is TRBV18 and J usage is TRBJ2-1; D unresolved. There are 15 residues in the CDR3. V lost 6 bases and J 5 bases, leaving 17 bases between the germline ends. The V gene's germline CDR1 is KGHSH and CDR2 LQKENI.

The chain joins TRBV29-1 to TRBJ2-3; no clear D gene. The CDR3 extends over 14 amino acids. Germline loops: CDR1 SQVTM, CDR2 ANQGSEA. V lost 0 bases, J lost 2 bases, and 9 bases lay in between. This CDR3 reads CSVEDRWSTDTQYF. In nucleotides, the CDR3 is TGCAGCGTTGAAGATCGGTGGTCCACAGATACGCAGTATTTT.

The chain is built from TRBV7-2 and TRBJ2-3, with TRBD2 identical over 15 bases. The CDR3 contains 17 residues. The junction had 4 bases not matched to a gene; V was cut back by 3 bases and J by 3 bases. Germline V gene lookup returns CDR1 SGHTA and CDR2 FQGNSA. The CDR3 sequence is CASSFGTSGGLTDTQYF. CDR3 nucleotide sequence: TGTGCCAGCAGCTTTGGGACTAGCGGGGGGCTAACAGATACGCAGTATTTT.

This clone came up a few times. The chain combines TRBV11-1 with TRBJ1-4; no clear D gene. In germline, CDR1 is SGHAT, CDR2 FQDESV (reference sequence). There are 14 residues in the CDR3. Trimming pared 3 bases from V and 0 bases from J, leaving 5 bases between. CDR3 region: CASSFRATNEKLFF. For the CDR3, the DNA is TGTGCCAGCAGCTTCAGAGCAACTAATGAAAAACTGTTTTTT.

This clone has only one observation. Here the CDR3 DNA reads TGTGCCAGCAGCGCTCGAGGGGGTTTCGGAGATGAGCAGTTCTTC. This codes for CASSARGGFGDEQFF. The chain recombines TRBV11-2 with TRBJ2-1; D perhaps matches TRBD1 (6 bases). The CDR3 sequence is 15 residues long. The V end lost 5 bases, the J end lost 8 bases, and 19 bases lay between the germline ends. CDR1 is SGHAT, CDR2 FQNNGV, per germline.

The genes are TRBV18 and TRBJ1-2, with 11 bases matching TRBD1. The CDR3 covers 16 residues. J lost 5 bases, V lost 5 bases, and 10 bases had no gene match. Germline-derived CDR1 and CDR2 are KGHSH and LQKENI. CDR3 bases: TGTGCCAGCTCATCCTCCGGGACAGGGGGGTTGTATGGCTACACCTTC. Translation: CASSSSGTGGLYGYTF.

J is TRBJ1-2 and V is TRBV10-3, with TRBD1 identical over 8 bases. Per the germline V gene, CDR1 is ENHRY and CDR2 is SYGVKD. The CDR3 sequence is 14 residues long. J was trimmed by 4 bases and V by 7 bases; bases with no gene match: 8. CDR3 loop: CAINTGQEAYGYTF. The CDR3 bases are TGTGCCATCAATACGGGACAGGAGGCCTATGGCTACACCTTC.

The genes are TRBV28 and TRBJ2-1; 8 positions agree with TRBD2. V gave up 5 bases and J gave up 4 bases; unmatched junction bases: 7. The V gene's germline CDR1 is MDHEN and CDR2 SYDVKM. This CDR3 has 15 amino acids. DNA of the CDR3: TGTGCCAGCAGTCTCCAGGGGACTAGGTACAATGAGCAGTTCTTC. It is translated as CASSLQGTRYNEQFF.

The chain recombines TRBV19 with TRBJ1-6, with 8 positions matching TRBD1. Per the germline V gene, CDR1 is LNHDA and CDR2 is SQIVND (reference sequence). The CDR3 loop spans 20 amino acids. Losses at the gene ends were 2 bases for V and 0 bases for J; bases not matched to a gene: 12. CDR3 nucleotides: TGTGCCAGTAGTATACGAGCGGTGACAGGGGCTAGCTCCTATAATTCACCCCTCCACTTT. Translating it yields CASSIRAVTGASSYNSPLHF.

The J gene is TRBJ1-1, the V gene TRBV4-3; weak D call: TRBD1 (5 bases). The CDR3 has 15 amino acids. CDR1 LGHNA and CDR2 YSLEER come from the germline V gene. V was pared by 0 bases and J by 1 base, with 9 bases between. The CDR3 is CASSQDSQGNTEAFF. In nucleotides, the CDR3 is TGCGCCAGCAGCCAAGACAGCCAGGGGAACACTGAAGCTTTCTTT.

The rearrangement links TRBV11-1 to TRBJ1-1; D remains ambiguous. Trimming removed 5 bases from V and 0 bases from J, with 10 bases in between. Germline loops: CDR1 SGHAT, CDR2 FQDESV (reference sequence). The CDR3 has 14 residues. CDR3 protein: CASSPSRMNTEAFF. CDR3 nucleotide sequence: TGTGCCAGCAGCCCCTCGCGGATGAACACTGAAGCTTTCTTT.